This TCR beta chain was observed in a study of somatic mutations in cytotoxic T cells in rheumatoid arthritis. Whole-study context: Sorted by flow to nearly 100% purity were some V beta antibody-stained T-cell populations, including V beta1+ cells sequenced for TCRB. Overall study findings and caveats: Clonality measured in CD8+ T cells did not differ significantly between rheumatoid arthritis patients and age-matched healthy controls. The identity of the antigens targeted by the expanded CD8+ clones remained unknown.

Original processing notes: Published virus-specific TCRB sequences found rare matches among patient CD8+ clones larger than 1%. Clones were read by immunoSEQ multiplex PCR, and TCRdb kept only the in-frame ones, dropping some. That table is the source of V, J and clone size, and D and trimming were worked out from the DNA. The repertoire holds tens of thousands of clones, with 85% to 90% as singletons. On this clone itself: No antigen is known for it.

V dropped 10 bases and J dropped 1 base, with 16 bases sitting between them. Germline lookup yields CDR1 SNHLY and CDR2 FYNNEI. This CDR3 has 14 amino acids. The receptor comes from an adult with rheumatoid arthritis. The chain combines TRBV2 with TRBJ1-2; D is uncertain. Source material: CD8+ T cells sorted from blood. Here the CDR3 reads CATRGTEINYGYTF. The CDR3 DNA sequence: TGTGCCACCCGAGGAACAGAGATTAACTATGGCTACACCTTC.